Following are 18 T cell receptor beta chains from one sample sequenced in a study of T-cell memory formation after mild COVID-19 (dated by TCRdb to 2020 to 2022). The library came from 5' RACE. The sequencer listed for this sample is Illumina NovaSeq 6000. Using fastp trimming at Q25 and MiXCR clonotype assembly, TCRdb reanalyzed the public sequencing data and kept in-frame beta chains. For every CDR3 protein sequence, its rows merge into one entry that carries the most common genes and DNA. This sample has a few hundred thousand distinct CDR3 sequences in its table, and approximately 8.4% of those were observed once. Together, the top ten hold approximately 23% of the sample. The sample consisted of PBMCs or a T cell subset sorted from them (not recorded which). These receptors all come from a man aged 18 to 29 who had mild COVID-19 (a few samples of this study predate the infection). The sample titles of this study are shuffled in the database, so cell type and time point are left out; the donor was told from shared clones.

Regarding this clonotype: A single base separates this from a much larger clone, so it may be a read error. This CDR3 is CASSLGGSHEQYV. The CDR3 DNA sequence: TGTGCCAGCAGCTTGGGCGGATCCCACGAGCAGTACGTC. This chain joins TRBV5-6 and TRBJ2-7; no reliable D call. Germline CDR1 and CDR2: SGHDT and YYEEEE. The CDR3 sequence is 13 residues long. V dropped 0 bases and J dropped 5 bases, with 9 bases sitting between them.

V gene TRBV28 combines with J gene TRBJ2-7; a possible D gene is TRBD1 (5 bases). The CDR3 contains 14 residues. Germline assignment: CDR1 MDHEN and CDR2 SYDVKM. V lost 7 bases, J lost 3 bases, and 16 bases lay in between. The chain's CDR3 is CASTPSGLNYEQYV. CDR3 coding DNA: TGTGCCAGCACCCCGTCAGGGCTAAACTACGAGCAGTACGTC.

DNA for the CDR3: TGTGCCAGCAGTTCCAGGGTTAATCAGCCCCAGCATTTT. Protein sequence: CASSSRVNQPQHF. The V and J genes are TRBV27 and TRBJ1-5; D perhaps matches TRBD1 (5 bases). Germline V gene lookup returns CDR1 MNHEY and CDR2 SMNVEV (reference sequence). V was clipped by 4 bases and J by 4 bases, with 8 bases between them. The CDR3 is 13 residues long.

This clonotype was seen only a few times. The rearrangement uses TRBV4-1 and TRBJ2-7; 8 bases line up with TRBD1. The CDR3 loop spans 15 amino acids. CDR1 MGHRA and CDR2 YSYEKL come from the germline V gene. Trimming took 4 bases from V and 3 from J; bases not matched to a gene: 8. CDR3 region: CASSPGAGGGYEQYF. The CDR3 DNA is TGCGCCAGCAGCCCGGGAGCAGGGGGCGGCTACGAGCAGTACTTC.

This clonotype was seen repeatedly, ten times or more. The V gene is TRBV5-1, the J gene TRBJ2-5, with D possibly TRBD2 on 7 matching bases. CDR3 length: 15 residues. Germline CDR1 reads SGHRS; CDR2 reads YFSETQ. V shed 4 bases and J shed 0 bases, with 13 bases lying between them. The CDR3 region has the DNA TGCGCCAGCAGCCCGGAGGGGGGGCACCAAGAGACCCAGTACTTC. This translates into CASSPEGGHQETQYF.

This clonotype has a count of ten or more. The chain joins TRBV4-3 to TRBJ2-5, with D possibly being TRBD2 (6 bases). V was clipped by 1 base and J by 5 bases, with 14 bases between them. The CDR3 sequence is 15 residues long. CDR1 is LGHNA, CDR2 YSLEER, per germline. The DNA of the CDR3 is TGCGCCAGCAGCCAAGTTTTAGAGGGGAGGGAGACCCAGTACTTC. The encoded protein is CASSQVLEGRETQYF.

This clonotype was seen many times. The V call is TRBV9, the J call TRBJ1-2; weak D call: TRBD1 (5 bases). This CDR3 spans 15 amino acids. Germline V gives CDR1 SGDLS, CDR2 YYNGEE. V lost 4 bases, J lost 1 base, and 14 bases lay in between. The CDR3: CASSPQASLNYGYTF. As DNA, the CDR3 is TGTGCCAGCAGCCCACAGGCATCCCTTAACTATGGCTACACCTTC.

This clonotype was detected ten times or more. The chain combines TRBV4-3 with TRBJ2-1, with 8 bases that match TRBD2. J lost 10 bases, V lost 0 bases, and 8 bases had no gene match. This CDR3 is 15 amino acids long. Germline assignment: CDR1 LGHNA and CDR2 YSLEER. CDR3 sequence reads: CASSQDARGGFEQFF. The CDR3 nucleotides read TGCGCCAGCAGCCAAGATGCCCGGGGGGGGTTCGAGCAGTTCTTC.

The CDR3 DNA reads TGTGCCATCTCAGGGGTCGGAAATCAGCCCCAGCATTTT. Translated, it gives CAISGVGNQPQHF. J is TRBJ1-5 and V is TRBV10-3; D possibly corresponds to TRBD1 (6 bases). CDR3 length equals 13 residues. Germline assignment: CDR1 ENHRY and CDR2 SYGVKD. The germline V and J ends were trimmed by 8 bases and 4 bases, with 12 bases remaining between them.

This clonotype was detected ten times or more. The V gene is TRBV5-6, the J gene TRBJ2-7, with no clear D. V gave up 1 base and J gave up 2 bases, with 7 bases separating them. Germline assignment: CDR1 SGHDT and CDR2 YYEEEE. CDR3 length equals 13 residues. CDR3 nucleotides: TGTGCCAGCAGCTTGCCATCCACCTACGAGCAGTACTTC. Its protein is CASSLPSTYEQYF.

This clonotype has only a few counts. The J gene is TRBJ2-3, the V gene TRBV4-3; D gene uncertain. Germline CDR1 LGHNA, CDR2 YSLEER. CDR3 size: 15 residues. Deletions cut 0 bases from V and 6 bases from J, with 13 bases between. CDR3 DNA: TGCGCCAGCAGCCAAGATTCCCTAGTTCGGGATACGCAGTATTTT. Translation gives CASSQDSLVRDTQYF.

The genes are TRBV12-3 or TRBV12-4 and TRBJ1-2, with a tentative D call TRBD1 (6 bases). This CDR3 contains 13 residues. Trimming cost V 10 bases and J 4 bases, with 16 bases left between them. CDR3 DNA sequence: TGTGCCACCAGGGCAGGGGCCCCCTATGGCTACACCTTC. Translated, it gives CATRAGAPYGYTF.

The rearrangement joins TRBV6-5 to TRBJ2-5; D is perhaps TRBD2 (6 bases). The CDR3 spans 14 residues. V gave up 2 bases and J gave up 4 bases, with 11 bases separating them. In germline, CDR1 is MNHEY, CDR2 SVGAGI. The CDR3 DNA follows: TGTGCCAGCAGTTACGGGGGGAATGCAGAGACCCAGTACTTC. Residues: CASSYGGNAETQYF.

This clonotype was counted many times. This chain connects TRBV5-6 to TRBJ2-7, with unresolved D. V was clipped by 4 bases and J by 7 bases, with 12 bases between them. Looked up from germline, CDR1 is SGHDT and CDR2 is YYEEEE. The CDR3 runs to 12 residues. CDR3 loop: CASSGSSGEQYV. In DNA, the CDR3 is TGTGCCAGCAGCGGTAGCAGTGGTGAGCAGTACGTC.

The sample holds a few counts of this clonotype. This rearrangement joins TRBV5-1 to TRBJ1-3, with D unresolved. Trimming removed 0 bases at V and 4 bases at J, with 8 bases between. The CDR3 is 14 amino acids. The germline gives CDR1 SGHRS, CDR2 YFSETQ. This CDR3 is CASSLVGEGNTIYF. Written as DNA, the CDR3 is TGCGCCAGCAGCTTGGTCGGGGAAGGAAACACCATATATTTT.

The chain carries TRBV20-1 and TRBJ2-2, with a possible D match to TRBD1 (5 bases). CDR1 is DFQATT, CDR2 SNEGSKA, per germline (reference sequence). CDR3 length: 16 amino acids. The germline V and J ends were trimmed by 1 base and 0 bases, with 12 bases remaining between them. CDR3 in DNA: TGCAGTGCTAGAGGTCGACAGCTCGCGAACACCGGGGAGCTGTTTTTT. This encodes CSARGRQLANTGELFF.

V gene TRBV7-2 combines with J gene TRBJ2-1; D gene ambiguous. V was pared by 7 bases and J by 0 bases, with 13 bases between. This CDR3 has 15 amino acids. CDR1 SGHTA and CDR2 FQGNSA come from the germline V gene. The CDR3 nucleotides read TGTGCCAGCAATTTAGTGGCAAGCTCCTACAATGAGCAGTTCTTC. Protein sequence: CASNLVASSYNEQFF. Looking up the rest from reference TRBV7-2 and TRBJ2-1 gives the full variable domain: GAGVSQSPSNKVTEKGKDVELRCDPISGHTALYWYRQSLGQGLEFLIYFQGNSAPDKSGLPSDRFSAERTGGSVSTLTIQRTQQEDSAVYLCASNLVASSYNEQFFGPGTRLTVL.

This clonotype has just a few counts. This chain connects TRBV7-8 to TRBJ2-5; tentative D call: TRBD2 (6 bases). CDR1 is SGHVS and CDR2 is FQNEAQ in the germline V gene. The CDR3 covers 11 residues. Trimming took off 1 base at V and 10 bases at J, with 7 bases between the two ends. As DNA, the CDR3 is TGTGCCAGCAGCTTAGAGGAGGGCCAGTACTTC. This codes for CASSLEEGQYF.